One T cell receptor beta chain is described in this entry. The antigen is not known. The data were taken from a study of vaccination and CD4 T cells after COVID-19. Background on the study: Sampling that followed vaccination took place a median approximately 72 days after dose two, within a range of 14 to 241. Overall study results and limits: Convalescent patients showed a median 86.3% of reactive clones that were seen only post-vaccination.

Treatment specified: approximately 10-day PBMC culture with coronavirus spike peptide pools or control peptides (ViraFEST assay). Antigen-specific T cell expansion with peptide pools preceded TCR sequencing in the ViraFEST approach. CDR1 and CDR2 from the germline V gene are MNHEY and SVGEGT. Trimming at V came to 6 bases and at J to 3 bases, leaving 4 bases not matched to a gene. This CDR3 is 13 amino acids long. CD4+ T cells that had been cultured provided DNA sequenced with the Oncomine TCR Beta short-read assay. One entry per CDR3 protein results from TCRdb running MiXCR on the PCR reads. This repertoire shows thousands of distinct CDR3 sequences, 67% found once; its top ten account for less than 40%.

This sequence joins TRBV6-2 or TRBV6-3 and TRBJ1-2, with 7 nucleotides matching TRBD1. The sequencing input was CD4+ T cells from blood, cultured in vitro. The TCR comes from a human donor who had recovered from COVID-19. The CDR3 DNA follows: TGTGCCAGCAGCATGACAGGGTACTATGGCTACACCTTC. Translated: CASSMTGYYGYTF.